This T cell receptor beta chain was documented in a study of control samples from healthy donors and cancer patients (dated by TCRdb to 2019 to 2021). Concerning this clone: Its antigen is currently not known. No quality values exist for individual bases; no much larger clone is one base distant.

The germline ends are 1 base apart after V is trimmed by 0 bases and J by 6 bases. The germline V gene (reference sequence) sets CDR1 to SEHNR and CDR2 to FQNEAQ. Including cysteine and phenylalanine, the CDR3 has 11 amino acids. The entry retains the CDR3 DNA only, 33 bases that are in frame from base 1. The library came from the immunoSEQ multiplex PCR assay. Imported from immuneACCESS, the table was reduced by TCRdb to in-frame sequences with V and J called. These copies leave out some clones; in studies compared against another copy, an unresolved V gene accounts for under half, and the cause of the remainder is not known. The sample table shows approximately 79,000 clones, and approximately 89% are seen once. The biggest ten clones account for 6.5% to 7.5% of the sample.

The chain employs TRBV7-9 and TRBJ2-3, with the D gene call left open. The sample was blood. This clonotype was sampled from a man aged 50 or older in good health. The nucleotide sequence reads TGTGCCAGCAGCTTAGCCGATACGCAGTATTTT. It encodes CASSLADTQYF.